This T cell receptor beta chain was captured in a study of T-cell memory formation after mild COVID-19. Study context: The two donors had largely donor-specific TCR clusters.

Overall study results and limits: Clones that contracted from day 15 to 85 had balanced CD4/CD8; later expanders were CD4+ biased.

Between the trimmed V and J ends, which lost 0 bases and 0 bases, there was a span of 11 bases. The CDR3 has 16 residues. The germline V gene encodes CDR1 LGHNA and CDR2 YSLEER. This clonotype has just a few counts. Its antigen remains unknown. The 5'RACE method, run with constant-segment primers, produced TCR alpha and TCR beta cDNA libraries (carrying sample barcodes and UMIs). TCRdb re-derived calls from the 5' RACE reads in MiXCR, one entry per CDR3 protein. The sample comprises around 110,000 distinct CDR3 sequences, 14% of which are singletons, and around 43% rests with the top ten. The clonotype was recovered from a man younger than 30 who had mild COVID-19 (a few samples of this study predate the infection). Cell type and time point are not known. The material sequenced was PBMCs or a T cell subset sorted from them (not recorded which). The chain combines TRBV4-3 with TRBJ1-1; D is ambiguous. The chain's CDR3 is CASSQDSGELNTEAFF. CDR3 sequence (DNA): TGCGCCAGCAGCCAAGATTCGGGCGAATTGAACACTGAAGCTTTCTTT.